This T cell receptor beta chain comes out of a study of OX40 agonist ivuxolimab in advanced cancers. Study outcomes and limitations: No determination was made of the antigen specificity of the expanded peripheral T cells. Near-lowest levels of clonal expansion characterized partial responders at 0.1-3.0 mg/kg.

Data came from immunoSEQ multiplex PCR; TCRdb stores just in-frame clones and leaves some out. The sample carries 35,000 to 45,000 clones, about 86% recorded once. This clone was counted many times. The target antigen is unknown. Trimming took 4 bases from V and 1 from J; bases not matched to a gene: 7. The CDR3 loop spans 15 amino acids. CDR1 is SGDLS, CDR2 YYNGEE, per germline. This chain connects TRBV9 to TRBJ1-1; 7 bases align to TRBD1. Material: CD4+ or CD8+ T cells sorted from blood, obtained in a trial of the OX40 agonist ivuxolimab. This TCR was sampled from an adult with an advanced solid tumor such as melanoma, head and neck, liver or kidney cancer. The CDR3 loop reads CASSPEGAENTEAFF. CDR3 sequence (DNA): TGTGCCAGCAGCCCGGAGGGGGCAGAGAACACTGAAGCTTTCTTT.